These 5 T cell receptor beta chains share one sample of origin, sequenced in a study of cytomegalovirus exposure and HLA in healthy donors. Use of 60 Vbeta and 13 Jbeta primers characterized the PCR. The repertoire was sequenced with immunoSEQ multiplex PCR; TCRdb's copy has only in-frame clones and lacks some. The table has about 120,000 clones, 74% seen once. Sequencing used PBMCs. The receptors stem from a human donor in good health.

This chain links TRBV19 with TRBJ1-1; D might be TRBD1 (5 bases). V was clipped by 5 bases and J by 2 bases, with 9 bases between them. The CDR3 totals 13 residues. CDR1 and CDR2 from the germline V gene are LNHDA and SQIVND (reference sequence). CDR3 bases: TGTGCCAGTAGTCAGGGCAGTAACACTGAAGCTTTCTTT. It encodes CASSQGSNTEAFF.

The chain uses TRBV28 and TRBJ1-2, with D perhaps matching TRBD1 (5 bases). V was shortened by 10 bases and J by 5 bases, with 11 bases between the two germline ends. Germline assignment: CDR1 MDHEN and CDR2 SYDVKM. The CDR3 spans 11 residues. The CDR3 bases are TGTGCCATCCCCCAGGGATATGGCTACACCTTC. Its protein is CAIPQGYGYTF.

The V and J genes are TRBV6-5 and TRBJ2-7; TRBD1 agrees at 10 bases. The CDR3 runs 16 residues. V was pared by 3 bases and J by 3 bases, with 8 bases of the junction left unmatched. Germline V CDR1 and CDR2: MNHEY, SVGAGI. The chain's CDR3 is CASSYLGQGKLYEQYF. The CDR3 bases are TGTGCCAGCAGTTATCTGGGACAGGGGAAACTCTACGAGCAGTACTTC.

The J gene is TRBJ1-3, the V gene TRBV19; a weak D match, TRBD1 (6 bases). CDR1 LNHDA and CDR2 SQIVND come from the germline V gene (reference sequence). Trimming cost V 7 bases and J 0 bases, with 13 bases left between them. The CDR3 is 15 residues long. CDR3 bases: TGTGCCAGTACCCGAGACAGGAACTCTGGAAACACCATATATTTT. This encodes CASTRDRNSGNTIYF. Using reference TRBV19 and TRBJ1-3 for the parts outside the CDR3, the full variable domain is DGGITQSPKYLFRKEGQNVTLSCEQNLNHDAMYWYRQDPGQGLRLIYYSQIVNDFQKGDIAEGYSVSREKKESFPLTVTSAQKNPTAFYLCASTRDRNSGNTIYFGEGSWLTVV.

The CDR3: CASSHRGTGGEKLFF. The CDR3 nucleotides read TGTGCCAGTAGTCACCGTGGGACAGGGGGTGAAAAACTGTTTTTT. V usage is TRBV19 and J usage is TRBJ1-4, with 11 bases matching TRBD1. There are 15 residues in the CDR3. Losses at the gene ends were 5 bases for V and 7 bases for J; bases not matched to a gene: 6. The germline CDR1 and CDR2 sequences are LNHDA and SQIVND (reference sequence).